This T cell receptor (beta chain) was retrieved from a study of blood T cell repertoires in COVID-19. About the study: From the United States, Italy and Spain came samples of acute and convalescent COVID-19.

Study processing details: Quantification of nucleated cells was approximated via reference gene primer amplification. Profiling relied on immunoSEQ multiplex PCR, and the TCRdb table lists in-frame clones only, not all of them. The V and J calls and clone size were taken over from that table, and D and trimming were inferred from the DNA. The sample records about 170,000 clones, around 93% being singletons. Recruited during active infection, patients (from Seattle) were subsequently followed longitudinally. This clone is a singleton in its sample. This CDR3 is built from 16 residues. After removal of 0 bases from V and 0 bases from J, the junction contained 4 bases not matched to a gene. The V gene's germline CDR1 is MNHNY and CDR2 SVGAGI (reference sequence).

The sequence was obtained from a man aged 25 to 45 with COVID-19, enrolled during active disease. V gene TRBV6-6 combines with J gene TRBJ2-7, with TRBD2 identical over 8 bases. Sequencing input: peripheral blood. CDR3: CASSYSMSGSSYEQYF. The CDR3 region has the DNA TGTGCCAGCAGTTACTCGATGAGCGGGAGCTCCTACGAGCAGTACTTC.